The 13 T cell receptor beta chains presented below share a single source sample, sequenced in a study of CD8+CD57+ T cells in acquired aplastic anemia. By flow cytometry, patients selected for sequencing had shown an expansion of CD8+CD57+ cells. CDR3 and TCR beta VDJ profiling relied on genomic DNA as the template. TCRdb called the reads again in MiXCR, with one record for every CDR3 protein. This table holds roughly 290,000 distinct CDR3 sequences, 45% to 65% found once. The sequenced sample was sorted CD4+, CD8+, or CD8+CD57+ T cells (not recorded which) from PBMCs. The source is a human donor with aplastic anemia.

This clonotype was observed at least ten times. This chain uses TRBV6-6 with TRBJ1-6; 8 bases agree with TRBD1. This CDR3 comprises 15 residues. The junction had 4 bases not matched to a gene; V was cut back by 2 bases and J by 7 bases. Germline loops: CDR1 MNHNY, CDR2 SVGAGI (reference sequence). The CDR3 reads CASSYRQGMNSPLHF. As DNA, the CDR3 is TGTGCCAGCAGTTACCGACAGGGGATGAATTCACCCCTCCACTTT.

This chain links TRBV10-3 with TRBJ1-1; 7 nucleotides line up with TRBD1. The CDR3 is 15 amino acids. Germline trimming cut 1 base from V and 1 base from J; bases unmatched to any gene: 3. Germline V gives CDR1 ENHRY, CDR2 SYGVKD. CDR3 in DNA: TGTGCCATCAGTGAGTGGGACAGACCGAACACTGAAGCTTTCTTT. Translated, it gives CAISEWDRPNTEAFF.

Many counts were recorded for this clonotype. This sequence joins TRBV3-1 and TRBJ2-7; D ambiguous. Germline loops: CDR1 LGHDT, CDR2 YNNKEL (reference sequence). The CDR3 is 14 residues long. Between the trimmed V and J ends, which lost 1 base and 3 bases, there was a span of 10 bases. As DNA, the CDR3 is TGTGCCAGCAGCCAAGGAGCTAGTCTCTACGAGCAGTACTTC. It is translated as CASSQGASLYEQYF.

This chain joins TRBV7-3 and TRBJ1-1; D remains unclear. CDR3 length: 13 amino acids. Germline-derived CDR1 and CDR2 are SGHTA and FQGTGA. The V and J ends lost 2 bases and 4 bases respectively, with 8 bases between them. The CDR3 loop is CASSLGFGTEAFF. The CDR3, as DNA: TGTGCCAGCAGCTTAGGGTTCGGCACTGAAGCTTTCTTT.

This chain joins TRBV29-1 and TRBJ1-2; 8 bases are shared with TRBD1. The CDR3 is made up of 13 amino acids. CDR1 SQVTM and CDR2 ANQGSEA come from the germline V gene. The ends lost 6 bases at V and 4 bases at J; junction bases unmatched: 7. This chain's CDR3 is CSVATGTGYGYTF. The CDR3, as DNA: TGCAGCGTCGCGACCGGGACAGGCTATGGCTACACCTTC.

This clonotype was observed many times. V usage is TRBV7-8 and J usage is TRBJ2-7; 8 bases agree with TRBD1. The trim removed 5 bases at V and 2 bases at J, leaving 5 bases unmatched. There are 14 residues in the CDR3. The germline gives CDR1 SGHVS, CDR2 FQNEAQ. CDR3 amino acids: CASSIPGGPYEQYF. The CDR3 DNA reads as TGTGCCAGCAGCATCCCAGGGGGCCCCTACGAGCAGTACTTC.

The chain has TRBV15 and TRBJ2-7, with no clear D. Between the trimmed V and J ends, which lost 0 bases and 1 base, there was a span of 10 bases. The V gene's germline CDR1 is LNHNV and CDR2 YYDKDF (reference sequence). This CDR3 is 15 amino acids long. CDR3 loop: CATSREFQASYEQYF. CDR3 nucleotide sequence: TGTGCCACCAGCAGAGAGTTTCAGGCGTCCTACGAGCAGTACTTC.

The rearrangement joins TRBV9 to TRBJ2-7; 9 bases are a match to TRBD2. CDR3 length equals 13 residues. Trimming at V came to 1 base and at J to 7 bases, leaving 3 bases not matched to a gene. Germline V lookup: CDR1 SGDLS, CDR2 YYNGEE. CDR3 sequence reads: CASSVTLAGEQYF. The CDR3 coding sequence is TGTGCCAGCAGCGTAACGCTAGCGGGAGAGCAGTACTTC. Looking up the rest from reference TRBV9 and TRBJ2-7 gives the full variable domain: DSGVTQTPKHLITATGQRVTLRCSPRSGDLSVYWYQQSLDQGLQFLIQYYNGEERAKGNILERFSAQQFPDLHSELNLSSLELGDSALYFCASSVTLAGEQYFGPGTRLTVT.

The rearrangement uses TRBV6-4 and TRBJ1-1; 11 bases line up with TRBD1. Germline values: CDR1 MRHNA, CDR2 SNTAGT. This CDR3 contains 14 residues. V shed 5 bases and J 4 bases; nucleotides not matched to a gene: 3. CDR3 amino acids: CASSTGTGGTEAFF. In DNA, the CDR3 is TGTGCCAGCAGTACGGGGACAGGGGGCACTGAAGCTTTCTTT.

The chain has TRBV14 and TRBJ2-3; D possibly uses TRBD1 or TRBD2 (6 bases each). V was cut by 2 bases and J by 5 bases, with 11 bases left in between. Germline V lookup: CDR1 SGHDN, CDR2 FVKESK. The CDR3 length is 14 residues. CDR3 bases: TGTGCCAGCAGCCAACGGGGGCGCATAGATACGCAGTATTTT. It encodes CASSQRGRIDTQYF.

The chain is built from TRBV29-1 and TRBJ1-1, with 7 bases fitting TRBD1. V was pared by 8 bases and J by 7 bases, with 10 bases of the junction left unmatched. The CDR3 spans 12 residues. Germline-derived CDR1 and CDR2 are SQVTM and ANQGSEA. This chain's CDR3 is CSSQGGAGEAFF. The DNA of the CDR3 is TGCAGCTCCCAAGGGGGCGCAGGTGAAGCTTTCTTT.

The J gene is TRBJ1-2, the V gene TRBV20-1; TRBD1 matches at 12 bases. Germline CDR1 and CDR2: DFQATT and SNEGSKA (reference sequence). V lost 6 bases to trimming and J lost 3 bases; unmatched junction nucleotides: 8. The CDR3 sequence is 15 residues long. The CDR3 is CSAPGQGAPDYGYTF. The CDR3 DNA is TGCAGTGCCCCGGGACAGGGGGCGCCCGACTATGGCTACACCTTC.

This chain links TRBV10-2 with TRBJ1-4, with unresolved D. CDR1 is WSHSY and CDR2 is SAAADI in the germline V gene. V shed 3 bases and J shed 11 bases, with 13 bases lying between them. CDR3 length: 13 residues. The CDR3 reads CASSDNLMGKLFF. Written as DNA, the CDR3 is TGCGCCAGCAGTGATAACCTAATGGGGAAACTGTTTTTT.